These 20 T cell receptor beta chains were all obtained from the same sample, sequenced in a study of T-cell reconstitution after alpha-beta-depleted transplantation in children. Unique molecular identifiers were used in preparing the TCRbeta library. TCRdb reprocessed the PCR reads via MiXCR and lists one record per CDR3 protein. The sample contains about 410,000 distinct CDR3 sequences, over 20% of which appear only once. Specimen: PBMCs from the stem cell graft donor, collected from the stem cell graft. The receptors come from a human donor who donated a stem cell graft to a child with acute myeloid leukemia.

This clonotype was seen only a few times. This chain links TRBV9 with TRBJ2-3; D remains unclear. Trimming pared 0 bases from V and 5 bases from J, leaving 10 bases between. The V gene's germline CDR1 is SGDLS and CDR2 YYNGEE. The CDR3 consists of 14 residues. The CDR3 here is CASSVDPVEDTQYF. CDR3 coding DNA: TGTGCCAGCAGCGTAGATCCAGTTGAAGATACGCAGTATTTT.

This clonotype was counted between two and nine times. This chain links TRBV6-1 with TRBJ2-7; D is perhaps TRBD1 (6 bases). The V end was cut by 6 bases, the J end by 1 base, with 13 bases between. This CDR3 is built from 14 residues. Germline CDR1 reads MNHNS; CDR2 reads SASEGT. CDR3 sequence reads: CASSPTGQSYEQYF. CDR3 bases: TGTGCCAGCAGCCCTACTGGACAGTCCTACGAGCAGTACTTC.

The gene calls are TRBV9 and TRBJ2-3; 10 bases line up with TRBD2. The germline CDR1 and CDR2 sequences are SGDLS and YYNGEE. The CDR3 is 15 residues long. After removal of 6 bases from V and 0 bases from J, the junction contained 4 bases not matched to a gene. CDR3 in DNA: TGTGCCAGCACTAGCGGGGGTAAGAGCACAGATACGCAGTATTTT. Residues: CASTSGGKSTDTQYF. Looking up the rest from reference TRBV9 and TRBJ2-3 gives the full variable domain: DSGVTQTPKHLITATGQRVTLRCSPRSGDLSVYWYQQSLDQGLQFLIQYYNGEERAKGNILERFSAQQFPDLHSELNLSSLELGDSALYFCASTSGGKSTDTQYFGPGTRLTVL.

This clonotype was seen a handful of times. The V and J genes are TRBV20-1 and TRBJ2-7; 13 positions match TRBD2. V lost 4 bases and J lost 3; bases outside the gene matches: 9. CDR1 and CDR2 (germline): DFQATT, SNEGSKA (reference sequence). The CDR3 is made up of 16 amino acids. The CDR3 reads CSATGTSGKGLYEQYF. The CDR3 DNA sequence: TGCAGTGCTACTGGGACTAGCGGGAAGGGGCTCTACGAGCAGTACTTC.

This clonotype was seen a few times. The chain links TRBV25-1 to TRBJ2-3; perhaps D is TRBD1 or TRBD2 (5 bases each). This CDR3 spans 16 amino acids. V was cut by 3 bases and J by 0 bases, with 13 bases left in between. Germline V gene lookup returns CDR1 MGHDK and CDR2 SYGVNS. CDR3 sequence: CASSEVGTVSTDTQYF. The CDR3 region has the DNA TGTGCCAGCAGTGAGGTCGGGACGGTTAGCACAGATACGCAGTATTTT.

Only a few counts were recorded for this clonotype. The chain employs TRBV3-1 and TRBJ2-1, with D possibly matching TRBD2 (5 bases). Germline V gene lookup returns CDR1 LGHDT and CDR2 YNNKEL (reference sequence). V was clipped by 1 base and J by 10 bases, with 8 bases between them. The CDR3 runs 12 residues. CDR3 in amino acids: CASSQAGREQFF. The CDR3 nucleotides read TGTGCCAGCAGCCAAGCGGGAAGGGAGCAGTTCTTC.

This clonotype has a count of ten or more. This chain uses TRBV7-2 with TRBJ1-5; 8 bases align to TRBD1. Germline CDR1 reads SGHTA; CDR2 reads FQGNSA. J was trimmed by 6 bases and V by 1 base; bases with no gene match: 5. This CDR3 contains 15 residues. CDR3 nucleotide sequence: TGTGCCAGCAGCTTAGACGGAGGACAGGGTCAGCCCCAGCATTTT. It encodes CASSLDGGQGQPQHF.

DNA of the CDR3: TGCAGTGCTATCAGGAGGACAGGGAGATACGAGCAGTACTTC. It encodes CSAIRRTGRYEQYF. The chain uses TRBV20-1 and TRBJ2-7; 8 bases match TRBD1. V dropped 4 bases and J dropped 4; count of bases not matched to a gene: 9. This CDR3 spans 14 amino acids. Per germline, CDR1 DFQATT and CDR2 SNEGSKA (reference sequence).

This clonotype was observed at least ten times. The V call is TRBV29-1, the J call TRBJ2-1, with 8 bases matching TRBD2. There are 13 residues in the CDR3. Trimming took 6 bases from V and 3 from J; bases not matched to a gene: 4. Germline CDR1 is SQVTM and CDR2 is ANQGSEA. The CDR3 loop is CSVLADGYNEQFF. The CDR3 DNA is TGCAGCGTACTAGCGGACGGCTACAATGAGCAGTTCTTC.

The V and J genes are TRBV20-1 and TRBJ2-5; D possibly corresponds to TRBD2 (6 bases). This CDR3 has 16 residues. Germline values: CDR1 DFQATT, CDR2 SNEGSKA (reference sequence). Deletions cut 0 bases from V and 2 bases from J, with 16 bases between. CDR3 sequence: CSARDRASVYQETQYF. Here the CDR3 DNA reads TGCAGTGCTAGAGATCGGGCTAGCGTCTATCAAGAGACCCAGTACTTC.

The chain couples TRBV28 to TRBJ2-3, with 7 bases lining up with TRBD1. There are 16 residues in the CDR3. V lost 1 base to trimming and J lost 8 bases; unmatched junction nucleotides: 12. Germline CDR1 reads MDHEN; CDR2 reads SYDVKM. CDR3 in amino acids: CASSLFITRGLGTQYF. The CDR3 DNA sequence: TGTGCCAGCAGTTTATTTATCACGAGGGGGCTGGGTACGCAGTATTTT.

This chain links TRBV10-3 with TRBJ1-3; D is unclear. CDR3 size: 16 residues. Germline V lookup: CDR1 ENHRY, CDR2 SYGVKD. Trimming took 1 base from V and 0 from J, leaving 10 bases between them. The CDR3 DNA is TGTGCCATCAGTGAGTTTCAGAGCCGCTCTGGAAACACCATATATTTT. It translates to CAISEFQSRSGNTIYF.

The rearrangement joins TRBV20-1 to TRBJ2-7, with TRBD2 matching over 9 bases. The J segment lost 3 bases and the V segment lost 2 bases, leaving 8 bases of the junction unmatched. There are 15 residues in the CDR3. Germline-derived CDR1 and CDR2 are DFQATT and SNEGSKA (reference sequence). DNA for the CDR3: TGCAGTGCTAGAAATCCCCTAGCGGGGAGCTACGAGCAGTACTTC. This codes for CSARNPLAGSYEQYF.

This clonotype was seen a few times. The gene calls are TRBV29-1 and TRBJ2-1; D gene ambiguous. Germline V lookup: CDR1 SQVTM, CDR2 ANQGSEA. V was cut by 6 bases and J by 7 bases, with 19 bases left in between. The length of the CDR3 is 14 residues. The CDR3 spells CSVAVMDRLNEQFF. CDR3 bases: TGCAGCGTCGCGGTCATGGATAGACTTAATGAGCAGTTCTTC.

This clonotype appeared a few times. The junction departs from germline at one end; a sequencing error may be responsible. This sequence joins TRBV7-2 and TRBJ2-7; 12 bases fit TRBD2. This CDR3 has 12 residues. CDR1 is SGHTA and CDR2 is FQGNSA in the germline V gene. The CDR3 region has the DNA TGTGCCAGCAGCTCGGGACTAGCGGGTGTGAACTTC. It codes for CASSSGLAGVNF.

This clonotype occurred many times. This chain connects TRBV29-1 to TRBJ2-7, with unresolved D. In germline, CDR1 is SQVTM, CDR2 ANQGSEA. Trimming shortened V by 7 bases and J by 3 bases, and 10 bases separated the two germline ends. The CDR3 runs to 11 residues. CDR3 sequence reads: CSARHGYEQYF. In DNA form, the CDR3 reads TGCAGCGCCAGACACGGCTACGAGCAGTACTTC.

The V and J genes are TRBV7-9 and TRBJ2-5, with 13 bases identical to TRBD2. V lost 3 bases to trimming and J lost 0 bases; unmatched junction nucleotides: 4. There are 17 residues in the CDR3. Germline lookup yields CDR1 SEHNR and CDR2 FQNEAQ (reference sequence). The CDR3 DNA reads TGTGCCAGCAGCTTTCGGACTAGCGGGAGTTACCAAGAGACCCAGTACTTC. Translating gives CASSFRTSGSYQETQYF.

This clonotype was observed a handful of times. The chain is built from TRBV10-3 and TRBJ1-1, with D possibly TRBD1 on 5 matching bases. This CDR3 contains 15 residues. CDR1 ENHRY and CDR2 SYGVKD come from the germline V gene. V lost 5 bases and J 5 bases, leaving 18 bases between the germline ends. CDR3 protein: CAISYAGDYGTEAFF. The CDR3 DNA reads as TGTGCCATCAGTTATGCCGGGGACTATGGGACTGAAGCTTTCTTT.

This clonotype was seen only a few times. This chain uses TRBV28 with TRBJ2-2; 9 positions match TRBD1. V trimming: 2 bases; J trimming: 5 bases; junction bases outside the gene matches: 6. CDR1 and CDR2 (germline): MDHEN, SYDVKM. This CDR3 comprises 16 residues. CDR3 residues: CASSLPRTGATGELFF. As DNA, the CDR3 is TGTGCCAGCAGTTTACCCAGGACAGGGGCAACCGGGGAGCTGTTTTTT.

The chain has TRBV12-3 or TRBV12-4 and TRBJ1-5; the D is unclear. CDR3 length equals 13 residues. Trimming left V 6 bases short and J 0 bases short, with 6 bases between. CDR3 coding DNA: TGTGCCAGCAGATGGGCTAGCAATCAGCCCCAGCATTTT. Translating gives CASRWASNQPQHF.